Below are 17 T cell receptor beta chains sequenced from a single sample in a study of cytomegalovirus exposure and HLA in healthy donors. PCR employed 60 Vbeta and 13 Jbeta primers. TCRdb keeps only in-frame clones here, not all; method: immunoSEQ multiplex PCR. The sample gives fewer than 150,000 clones, roughly four fifths of which show up once; 4% to 6% is in the top ten. The specimen sequenced was PBMCs. The receptors come from a woman aged 45-59 years in good health and CMV-seronegative.

V is TRBV5-1 and J is TRBJ1-2, with TRBD1 matching over 8 bases. The J segment lost 4 bases and the V segment lost 10 bases, leaving 6 bases of the junction unmatched. CDR1 is SGHRS and CDR2 is YFSETQ in the germline V gene. CDR3 length: 12 residues. CDR3 coding DNA: TGCGCCTCCTCACAGGGGGGCTATGGCTACACCTTC. Protein: CASSQGGYGYTF.

The chain joins TRBV21-1 to TRBJ2-1; the table's D call, TRBD2, has no DNA check behind it. TRBV21-1 is designated a pseudogene. This CDR3 is built from 15 residues. The DNA for the CDR3 is TGTGCCAGCAGCCCCGACTATAGCCGCTGCAATGAGCAGTTCTTC. Translating gives CASSPDYSRCNEQFF.

This clone was detected only once. The V and J genes are TRBV6-5 and TRBJ2-1; perhaps TRBD2 as D (7 bases). In germline, CDR1 is MNHEY, CDR2 SVGAGI. V was shortened by 0 bases and J by 8 bases, with 11 bases between the two germline ends. The CDR3 contains 14 residues. CDR3 loop: CASSYSTGGYEQFF. The CDR3 DNA follows: TGTGCCAGCAGTTACTCCACGGGGGGCTATGAGCAGTTCTTC.

The rearrangement uses TRBV5-6 and TRBJ1-2; maybe TRBD1 (5 bases). This CDR3 has 12 residues. V dropped 4 bases and J dropped 4 bases, with 8 bases sitting between them. Germline CDR1 SGHDT, CDR2 YYEEEE. CDR3 bases: TGTGCCAGCAGCAGGGACTTCTATGGCTACACCTTC. Encoded protein: CASSRDFYGYTF.

V usage is TRBV6-5 and J usage is TRBJ1-1; 7 bases match TRBD1. Germline CDR1 and CDR2: MNHEY and SVGAGI. CDR3 length: 14 residues. J was trimmed by 1 base and V by 2 bases; bases with no gene match: 1. Written as DNA, the CDR3 is TGTGCCAGCAGTTACACAGGGGCGAACACTGAAGCTTTCTTT. Its protein is CASSYTGANTEAFF.

The chain links TRBV9 to TRBJ2-1, with 11 bases aligning to TRBD2. The CDR3 totals 20 residues. The germline V gene encodes CDR1 SGDLS and CDR2 YYNGEE. V lost 1 base and J lost 7; bases outside the gene matches: 19. The CDR3 here is CASSVPQGLAGGIVRNEQFF. The CDR3 region has the DNA TGTGCCAGCAGCGTACCCCAGGGGCTAGCGGGGGGTATCGTCAGAAATGAGCAGTTCTTC.

The CDR3 DNA sequence: TGTGCCAGCAGCCTGGGGAGGACTCTAGCCAAAAACATTCAGTACTTC. Translated, it gives CASSLGRTLAKNIQYF. The V call is TRBV5-6, the J call TRBJ2-4, with D possibly TRBD2 on 6 matching bases. The germline V gene encodes CDR1 SGHDT and CDR2 YYEEEE. The CDR3 sequence is 16 residues long. V shed 4 bases and J shed 0 bases, with 14 bases lying between them.

The V call is TRBV6-1, the J call TRBJ1-5; maybe TRBD1 (6 bases). V was shortened by 4 bases and J by 3 bases, with 10 bases between the two germline ends. The CDR3 totals 14 residues. Germline lookup yields CDR1 MNHNS and CDR2 SASEGT. The CDR3 DNA is TGTGCCAGCAGTGCCACAGGGTACAATCAGCCCCAGCATTTT. This sequence encodes CASSATGYNQPQHF.

This sequence joins TRBV7-6 and TRBJ2-3, with a possible D match to TRBD2 (6 bases). The CDR3 is 15 residues long. CDR1 SGHVS and CDR2 FNYEAQ come from the germline V gene. Trimming pared 5 bases from V and 6 bases from J, leaving 18 bases between. Here the CDR3 reads CASSRLGAGMDTQYF. The CDR3 bases are TGTGCCAGCAGCCGACTCGGTGCGGGGATGGATACGCAGTATTTT.

The rearrangement uses TRBV19 and TRBJ2-7, with D possibly matching TRBD1 (5 bases). Deletions cut 1 base from V and 5 bases from J, with 9 bases between. CDR1 is LNHDA and CDR2 is SQIVND in the germline V gene (reference sequence). CDR3 length: 13 amino acids. CDR3 nucleotides: TGTGCCAGTAGTATAGCCAGGGTGGACGAGCAGTACTTC. Protein product: CASSIARVDEQYF.

The gene calls are TRBV10-3 and TRBJ2-3, with a weak D call TRBD1 (6 bases). The CDR3 length is 15 residues. Germline loops: CDR1 ENHRY, CDR2 SYGVKD. With 3 bases removed from V and 0 bases from J, the gap between germline ends came to 10 bases. CDR3 residues: CAISERGSSTDTQYF. CDR3 sequence (DNA): TGTGCCATCAGTGAAAGGGGGTCTAGCACAGATACGCAGTATTTT.

The chain uses TRBV7-2 and TRBJ2-7; D gene unclear. The CDR3 is made up of 14 amino acids. The germline CDR1 and CDR2 sequences are SGHTA and FQGNSA. Trimming removed 5 bases at V and 3 bases at J, with 14 bases between. CDR3 sequence: CASSPSAQIYEQYF. The CDR3 DNA sequence: TGTGCCAGCAGCCCTTCGGCACAGATCTACGAGCAGTACTTC.

The rearrangement joins TRBV5-1 to TRBJ1-2, with D possibly matching TRBD1 (6 bases). CDR3 length equals 16 residues. The V and J ends lost 0 bases and 6 bases respectively, with 18 bases between them. Germline V lookup: CDR1 SGHRS, CDR2 YFSETQ. In DNA form, the CDR3 reads TGCGCCAGCAGCTTGGTGGGGGGGCCCCGGAAGAATGGCTACACCTTC. Its translation: CASSLVGGPRKNGYTF.

The genes are TRBV15 and TRBJ1-4, with D possibly TRBD1 on 6 matching bases. The V and J ends lost 8 bases and 7 bases respectively, with 17 bases between them. CDR1 LNHNV and CDR2 YYDKDF come from the germline V gene (reference sequence). CDR3 length: 14 residues. CDR3 DNA: TGTGCCACCTCACAAAGGGGGAGATCTGAAAAACTGTTTTTT. Encoded protein: CATSQRGRSEKLFF.

This chain joins TRBV19 and TRBJ2-7, with D tentatively TRBD2 (7 bases). The V end was cut by 7 bases, the J end by 2 bases, with 18 bases between. Per the germline V gene, CDR1 is LNHDA and CDR2 is SQIVND (reference sequence). The CDR3 sequence is 15 residues long. The CDR3 DNA follows: TGTGCCAGTAAGTCCCGGGGGGCCGAGACCTACGAGCAGTACTTC. Amino acid sequence: CASKSRGAETYEQYF.

V usage is TRBV6-6 and J usage is TRBJ2-5; D unclear. Germline CDR1 and CDR2: MNHNY and SVGAGI (reference sequence). The CDR3 consists of 13 residues. Trimming removed 3 bases from V and 3 bases from J, with 8 bases in between. The CDR3 DNA reads TGTGCCAGCAGTTATGCTACGGAAGAGACCCAGTACTTC. Its translation is CASSYATEETQYF.

V and J are TRBV28 and TRBJ1-2; the D gene is possibly TRBD1 (6 bases). The ends were cut back, 11 bases at V and 0 bases at J, with 13 bases in the middle. The CDR3 consists of 13 residues. Germline-derived CDR1 and CDR2 are MDHEN and SYDVKM. In nucleotides, the CDR3 is TGTGCCGTCCTACAGGGATCTAACTATGGCTACACCTTC. This encodes CAVLQGSNYGYTF.